Each of the 18 T cell receptor beta chains below was sequenced from the same sample in a study of early T cells in non-severe SARS-CoV-2 infection. TCRdb independently ran MiXCR on the 5' RACE reads; one entry per CDR3 protein. The table includes about 29,000 distinct CDR3 sequences, 4.5% detected once. Sequencing was done on a sample of whole blood. The receptors stem from an adult who was a healthcare worker with PCR-confirmed SARS-CoV-2 infection or an uninfected control (not recorded which).

This clonotype qualifies as medium-sized. The J gene is TRBJ1-2, the V gene TRBV28; the D is unclear. CDR3 length: 12 amino acids. V lost 6 bases, J lost 1 base, and 6 bases lay in between. In germline, CDR1 is MDHEN, CDR2 SYDVKM. In DNA form, the CDR3 reads TGTGCCAGCAGGGGATTTAACTATGGCTACACCTTC. As protein: CASRGFNYGYTF.

The sample holds a few counts of this clonotype. This chain's CDR3 is CASSAGTGGLHTEAFF. DNA of the CDR3: TGTGCCAGCAGCGCCGGGACAGGGGGCCTTCACACTGAAGCTTTCTTT. V usage is TRBV7-2 and J usage is TRBJ1-1; 12 nucleotides agree with TRBD1. The CDR3 totals 16 residues. V shed 5 bases, J shed 3 bases, and the junction held 7 bases outside the gene matches. Germline loops: CDR1 SGHTA, CDR2 FQGNSA.

The chain couples TRBV20-1 to TRBJ1-6; D unclear. V was clipped by 5 bases and J by 7 bases, with 15 bases between them. Germline V CDR1 and CDR2: DFQATT, SNEGSKA (reference sequence). The CDR3 runs to 14 residues. Written as DNA, the CDR3 is TGCAGTGCTGCGGCTGTGGAAGGGAATTCACCCCTCCACTTT. Translating it yields CSAAAVEGNSPLHF.

This clonotype occurred many times. The gene calls are TRBV20-1 and TRBJ2-7; the D call may be TRBD1 or TRBD2 (5 bases each). The CDR3 extends over 13 amino acids. Trimming left V 2 bases short and J 5 bases short, with 13 bases between. Germline V lookup: CDR1 DFQATT, CDR2 SNEGSKA (reference sequence). CDR3 sequence: CSARLGRRNEQYF. As DNA, the CDR3 is TGCAGTGCTAGATTGGGACGGAGGAACGAGCAGTACTTC.

This clonotype was observed at least ten times. The chain employs TRBV29-1 and TRBJ2-1; 9 bases fit TRBD2. CDR1 is SQVTM, CDR2 ANQGSEA, per germline. Trimming at V came to 7 bases and at J to 4 bases, leaving 8 bases not matched to a gene. CDR3 size: 14 residues. The CDR3 DNA reads TGCAGCGGAGGGAGGACTAGCGTTTACAATGAGCAGTTCTTC. It specifies CSGGRTSVYNEQFF.

Comments on this clonotype: Relative to the germline gene, one junction end is altered; a read error may explain this. The chain links TRBV7-7 to TRBJ2-5; D assignment may be TRBD1 or TRBD2 (6 bases each). The germline CDR1 and CDR2 sequences are SSHAT and FNYEAQ (reference sequence). The CDR3 has 13 amino acids. DNA of the CDR3: TGTGCTAGCAGCTTAGGGGGGCCGGAGACCCAGTACTTC. It encodes CASSLGGPETQYF.

This clonotype was recorded many times. The chain employs TRBV7-9 and TRBJ2-3; 7 nucleotides match TRBD1. Germline CDR1 and CDR2: SEHNR and FQNEAQ (reference sequence). V lost 5 bases to trimming and J lost 6 bases; unmatched junction nucleotides: 8. The CDR3 extends over 14 amino acids. The CDR3 DNA sequence: TGTGCCAGCAGCCCTGACAGGGCTGGGGATACGCAGTATTTT. As protein: CASSPDRAGDTQYF.

There are many counts of this clonotype. The chain has TRBV7-2 and TRBJ2-4; 8 positions agree with TRBD1. Trimming removed 5 bases from V and 4 bases from J; junction bases left unmatched: 7. This CDR3 contains 15 residues. Germline CDR1 reads SGHTA; CDR2 reads FQGNSA. The CDR3 reads CASSPRRDRKNIQYF. CDR3 DNA sequence: TGTGCCAGCAGCCCAAGGAGGGACAGGAAAAACATTCAGTACTTC.

The table lists this clonotype with many counts. The rearrangement joins TRBV12-3 or TRBV12-4 to TRBJ2-5; D is ambiguous. V was trimmed by 2 bases and J by 0 bases, leaving 7 bases between them. This CDR3 has 14 residues. As DNA, the CDR3 is TGTGCCAGCAGTTTACAAGACTACCAAGAGACCCAGTACTTC. It encodes CASSLQDYQETQYF.

This clonotype was counted ten times or more. The genes are TRBV10-3 and TRBJ2-3; D is undetermined. The germline gives CDR1 ENHRY, CDR2 SYGVKD. Trimming left V 2 bases short and J 1 base short, with 10 bases between. CDR3 size: 15 residues. Here the CDR3 DNA reads TGTGCCATCAGTGAGACTTTTCCTCGCACAGATACGCAGTATTTT. The encoded protein is CAISETFPRTDTQYF.

This clonotype was detected a few times. This chain links TRBV6-1 with TRBJ1-1; D gene unclear. Between the trimmed V and J ends, which lost 3 bases and 5 bases, there was a span of 13 bases. The germline V gene encodes CDR1 MNHNS and CDR2 SASEGT. The CDR3 runs to 14 residues. This CDR3 is CASSETADTTEAFF. The DNA for the CDR3 is TGTGCCAGCAGTGAGACGGCCGATACGACTGAAGCTTTCTTT.

This clonotype was counted ten times or more. The chain is built from TRBV28 and TRBJ1-4, with TRBD1 matching 8 bases. V shed 5 bases, J shed 6 bases, and the junction held 17 bases outside the gene matches. Germline assignment: CDR1 MDHEN and CDR2 SYDVKM. The CDR3 sequence is 18 residues long. The CDR3 DNA reads as TGTGCCAGCAGTCTCCCGACAGGGGACAGAGGCGTTTATGAAAAACTGTTTTTT. Its protein product is CASSLPTGDRGVYEKLFF.

In its sample, this clonotype was seen many times. CDR3 protein: CACSRTGYEAFF. DNA of the CDR3: TGTGCCTGCTCGCGGACAGGATATGAAGCTTTCTTT. The chain has TRBV25-1 and TRBJ1-1; 7 bases map to TRBD1. The trim removed 11 bases at V and 7 bases at J, leaving 10 bases unmatched. This CDR3 is 12 amino acids long. Germline loops: CDR1 MGHDK, CDR2 SYGVNS. Together with reference TRBV25-1 and TRBJ1-1, the CDR3 gives the full variable domain: EADIYQTPRYLVIGTGKKITLECSQTMGHDKMYWYQQDPGMELHLIHYSYGVNSTEKGDLSSESTVSRIRTEHFPLTLESARPSHTSQYLCACSRTGYEAFFGQGTRLTVV.

This clonotype was seen only a few times. The J gene is TRBJ2-5, the V gene TRBV20-1; D unclear. The germline V gene encodes CDR1 DFQATT and CDR2 SNEGSKA (reference sequence). The V end was cut by 0 bases, the J end by 5 bases, with 4 bases between. There are 11 residues in the CDR3. The CDR3 coding sequence is TGCAGTGCTAGAGATTTGGAGACCCAGTACTTC. This sequence encodes CSARDLETQYF.

At least ten counts were recorded for this clonotype. The gene calls are TRBV29-1 and TRBJ1-2, with 7 bases fitting TRBD1. The V gene end was trimmed by 5 bases and the J gene end by 0 bases; junction bases not matched to a gene: 9. Germline assignment: CDR1 SQVTM and CDR2 ANQGSEA. This CDR3 has 15 residues. The CDR3 DNA sequence: TGCAGCGTTCCCCAGGGGGGATGGGCTAACTATGGCTACACCTTC. Its protein product is CSVPQGGWANYGYTF.

The rearrangement joins TRBV6-4 to TRBJ2-2, with D perhaps given as TRBD1 or TRBD2 (5 bases each). Trimming left V 4 bases short and J 3 bases short, with 9 bases between. The CDR3 contains 14 residues. CDR1 and CDR2 (germline): MRHNA, SNTAGT. CDR3 loop: CASSAMGDTGELFF. As DNA, the CDR3 is TGTGCCAGCAGTGCTATGGGGGACACCGGGGAGCTGTTTTTT.

This clonotype has ten or more counts. The rearrangement uses TRBV15 and TRBJ1-2; D is perhaps TRBD1 (6 bases). Germline CDR1 reads LNHNV; CDR2 reads YYDKDF (reference sequence). Trimming cost V 0 bases and J 0 bases, with 8 bases left between them. The CDR3 is 15 amino acids. The CDR3 DNA reads TGTGCCACCAGCAGAGAACAGGGCGCTAACTATGGCTACACCTTC. Its protein is CATSREQGANYGYTF. Complete variable domain (other parts from reference TRBV15 and TRBJ1-2): DAMVIQNPRYQVTQFGKPVTLSCSQTLNHNVMYWYQQKSSQAPKLLFHYYDKDFNNEADTPDNFQSRRPNTSFCFLDIRSPGLGDTAMYLCATSREQGANYGYTFGSGTRLTVV.

This clonotype appeared many times. This chain connects TRBV29-1 to TRBJ1-3; 7 positions agree with TRBD1. The germline V gene encodes CDR1 SQVTM and CDR2 ANQGSEA. V trimming: 5 bases; J trimming: 6 bases; junction bases outside the gene matches: 10. CDR3 length: 14 residues. The CDR3 region is CSVLVRTGENTIYF. CDR3 bases: TGCAGCGTTTTGGTGCGGACAGGCGAAAACACCATATATTTT.